The 18 T cell receptor delta chains reported below all come from one sample, sequenced in a study of gamma-delta T cells after stem cell transplantation. TCRdb re-analyzed the RT-PCR reads via CATT. The sample includes about 2,600 delta-chain clones, about 1.4% of them seen just once. Sequencing input: gamma-delta T cells. Receptor source: a human donor. It is not recorded whose cells these are; they may come from a transplant donor.

This clone was seen only a few times. With a much larger clone just one base away, this may be a read error. Other DNA sequences of this sample code for an identical CDR3. The chain joins TRDV2 to TRDJ1; 9 bases map to TRDD3. From germline, CDR1 is GEAIGNYY and CDR2 EKD. This CDR3 contains 18 residues. J gave up 4 bases and V 3 bases, and 17 bases lay outside the gene matches. The CDR3 region has the DNA TGTGCCTGTGACCCCATTCCTACCGGGGGATACTTCGGCGATAAACTCATCTTT. Its protein is CACDPIPTGGYFGDKLIF.

Comments on this clone: One end of the junction varies from germline; a read error may be responsible. The CDR3 sequence: CALGELPGGYAFYTDKPIF. In DNA form, the CDR3 reads TGTGCTCTTGGGGAACTCCCCGGTGGATACGCTTTTTACACCGATAAACCCATCTTT. The J gene is TRDJ1, the V gene TRDV1; 7 bases are a match to TRDD3. The CDR3 loop spans 19 amino acids. CDR1 is TSWWSYY and CDR2 is QGS in the germline V gene.

This clone was recorded a few times. The chain links TRDV1 to TRDJ1, with D possibly being TRDD3 (6 bases). This CDR3 region has 19 residues. V shed 0 bases and J shed 3 bases, with 23 bases lying between them. Germline V CDR1 and CDR2: TSWWSYY, QGS. CDR3 residues: CALGELWGFPTGWPDKLIF. The CDR3, as DNA: TGTGCTCTTGGGGAACTGTGGGGGTTCCCCACTGGGTGGCCCGATAAACTCATCTTT.

The rearrangement uses TRDV2 and TRDJ1, with 13 bases lining up with TRDD3. Unmatched junction bases numbered 3, after V lost 0 bases and J lost 0 bases. Germline CDR1 reads GEAIGNYY; CDR2 reads EKD. The CDR3 is made up of 17 amino acids. The CDR3 DNA is TGTGCCTGTGACACCGTACTGGGGGATACGGACACCGATAAACTCATCTTT. Translating gives CACDTVLGDTDTDKLIF.

This clone is labeled medium-sized. This is likely an artifact of a read error, given a far larger clone one base away. The chain joins TRDV2 to TRDJ3, with TRDD3 identical over 7 bases. This CDR3 spans 25 amino acids. Germline CDR1 GEAIGNYY, CDR2 EKD. CDR3 sequence reads: CAYDTVSGWGTPLRLSSWDTRQMFF. CDR3 DNA: TGTGCCTATGACACCGTGAGTGGATGGGGGACCCCGCTTCGTTTATCGTCCTGGGACACCCGACAGATGTTTTTC.

At least ten counts were recorded for this clone. This sequence joins TRDV1 and TRDJ1, with TRDD3 identical over 8 bases. The CDR3 loop spans 20 amino acids. Looked up from germline, CDR1 is TSWWSYY and CDR2 is QGS. J lost 0 bases, V lost 2 bases, and 17 bases had no gene match. The chain's CDR3 is CALGERSHWGLPQYTDKLIF. CDR3 nucleotide sequence: TGTGCTCTTGGGGAAAGGTCCCACTGGGGGCTCCCTCAGTACACCGATAAACTCATCTTT.

This clone rates as medium-sized. The identical CDR3 is also encoded by other nucleotide sequences in the sample. The chain employs TRDV2 and TRDJ1; TRDD3 matches at 12 bases. Trimming at V came to 3 bases and at J to 4 bases, leaving 14 bases not matched to a gene. CDR3 size: 18 residues. CDR1 is GEAIGNYY, CDR2 EKD, per germline. The CDR3 coding sequence is TGTGCCTGTGACCCCATTCCTACTGGGGGATACTTCGGCGATAAACTCATCTTT. It yields the protein CACDPIPTGGYFGDKLIF.

This clone occurred a few times. TCRdb records a much larger clone's protein for this DNA, with a difference at residue 7 that likely arises from a read error; the protein given is the translation of the DNA. The chain combines TRDV2 with TRDJ1; D ambiguous. CDR3 size: 17 residues. CDR1 and CDR2 from the germline V gene are GEAIGNYY and EKD. V was clipped by 0 bases and J by 0 bases, with 16 bases between them. Here the CDR3 DNA reads TGTGCCTGTGACACCGTAAGAAGAAGGGGTAACACCGATAAACTCATCTTT. It encodes CACDTVRRRGNTDKLIF.

This clone is termed medium-sized (0.01 to 0.1%). It differs at one base from a far larger clone, so likely a read error. The chain recombines TRDV2 with TRDJ3, with 7 bases identical to TRDD3. CDR1 is GEAIGNYY and CDR2 is EKD in the germline V gene. The trim removed 3 bases at V and 1 base at J, leaving 29 bases unmatched. The CDR3 extends over 25 amino acids. Here the CDR3 reads CACDAVSGWGTPLRLSSWDTRQMFF. For the CDR3, the DNA is TGTGCCTGTGACGCCGTGAGTGGATGGGGGACCCCGCTTCGTTTATCGTCCTGGGACACCCGACAGATGTTTTTC.

This clone is classed as medium-sized. V and J are TRDV1 and TRDJ1; D might be TRDD3 (6 bases). The CDR3 length is 20 residues. V lost 8 bases and J 0 bases, leaving 31 bases between the germline ends. Germline assignment: CDR1 TSWWSYY and CDR2 QGS. The CDR3 DNA is TGTGCTCTTACATTAGCCCCTGTCGAGACCTGGGGCCCCTACACCGATAAACTCATCTTT. Amino acid sequence: CALTLAPVETWGPYTDKLIF.

This clone was recorded a few times. The protein TCRdb lists belongs to a much larger clone and differs from this DNA's translation at residue 11, which points to a read error; the protein shown is made from the DNA. This rearrangement joins TRDV2 to TRDJ2; D is ambiguous. The CDR3 contains 16 residues. With 1 base removed from V and 6 bases from J, the gap between germline ends came to 17 bases. CDR1 and CDR2 (germline): GEAIGNYY, EKD. In nucleotides, the CDR3 is TGTGCCTGTGACACGGCTTCACGGGAGGAGGCAGCACAACTCTTCTTT. Its protein is CACDTASREEAAQLFF.

This clone is categorized as medium-sized. This chain connects TRDV2 to TRDJ1; 13 nucleotides agree with TRDD3. Germline CDR1 GEAIGNYY, CDR2 EKD. Trimming cost V 5 bases and J 3 bases; bases outside gene matches: 14. The CDR3 covers 18 residues. The CDR3 region has the DNA TGTGCCTGTGGCCCCCTGGTACTGGGGGATACGCGGTCCGATAAACTCATCTTT. Translating gives CACGPLVLGDTRSDKLIF.

Only a few counts were recorded for this clone. This likely came from a read error, as a far larger clone is one base away. The chain carries TRDV2 and TRDJ1; D gene uncertain. V gave up 1 base and J gave up 2 bases, with 19 bases separating them. Germline V CDR1 and CDR2: GEAIGNYY, EKD. CDR3 length: 17 residues. CDR3 region: CACDTPGHTRRTDKLIF. The CDR3 nucleotides read TGTGCCTGTGACACTCCGGGACATACCCGACGGACCGATAAACTCATCTTT.

This clone was picked up a small number of times. This DNA's translation differs at residue 11 from TCRdb's protein, which comes from a much larger clone; a read error is likely, and the protein shown is translated from the DNA. V and J are TRDV2 and TRDJ1; 7 nucleotides align to TRDD3. The ends lost 0 bases at V and 2 bases at J; junction bases unmatched: 17. Germline CDR1 GEAIGNYY, CDR2 EKD. This CDR3 is 19 amino acids long. The CDR3 nucleotides are TGTGCCTGTGACACCATAGGGCCACTGGGGAATACGAGAACCGATAAACTCATCTTT. It codes for CACDTIGPLGNTRTDKLIF.

In regard to this clone: TCRdb shows a much larger clone's protein in place of this DNA's translation, and the two differ at residue 6, likely through a read error; the protein shown is translated from the DNA. The chain employs TRDV2 and TRDJ1; TRDD3 agrees at 10 bases. In germline, CDR1 is GEAIGNYY, CDR2 EKD. The V and J ends lost 3 bases and 3 bases, in that order; junction bases with no gene match: 9. The CDR3 contains 16 residues. The CDR3 sequence is CACDLPGDTRADKLIF. The CDR3 DNA reads TGTGCCTGTGACCTACCGGGGGATACGCGGGCCGATAAACTCATCTTT.

This clone is termed medium-sized. This chain connects TRDV2 to TRDJ1; TRDD3 matches at 13 bases. CDR3 size: 24 residues. The germline CDR1 and CDR2 sequences are GEAIGNYY and EKD. The junction had 25 bases not matched to a gene; V was cut back by 1 base and J by 0 bases. The chain's CDR3 is CACDTVPTQITGGYVPLNTDKLIF. The CDR3 bases are TGTGCCTGTGACACGGTTCCTACGCAGATTACTGGGGGATACGTTCCTCTCAACACCGATAAACTCATCTTT.

By its share, this clone is medium-sized. Other DNA sequences of this sample code for an identical CDR3. This sequence joins TRDV2 and TRDJ1, with 8 bases identical to TRDD3. The germline V gene has CDR1 GEAIGNYY and CDR2 EKD. The trim removed 0 bases at V and 7 bases at J, leaving 9 bases unmatched. The CDR3 extends over 15 amino acids. This CDR3 is CACDTIGDTRGKLIF. CDR3 nucleotide sequence: TGTGCCTGTGACACCATAGGGGATACCCGAGGTAAACTCATCTTT.

With respect to this clone: It is likely a read error: a sequence one base away is far more abundant. The sample has other DNA sequences that encode this CDR3 too. This chain joins TRDV1 and TRDJ1; D unresolved. CDR1 is TSWWSYY and CDR2 is QGS in the germline V gene. The CDR3 contains 22 residues. The DNA for the CDR3 is TGTGCTCTTGGGGACTTACGGCTGGTTTGGTTTGACACTCCCGACTACACCGACAAACTCATCTTT. Its translation: CALGDLRLVWFDTPDYTDKLIF.